Below, 23 T cell receptor beta chains from the same sample are listed, as sequenced in a study of blood T cell repertoires in COVID-19. Clones were read by immunoSEQ multiplex PCR, and TCRdb kept only the in-frame ones, dropping some. Of tens of thousands of clones listed, around 88% were seen once; the top ten hold under 6.5%. Sequencing input: peripheral blood. Receptors originate from a man older than 75 with COVID-19, enrolled during active disease.

This clone has only one observation. The genes are TRBV7-2 and TRBJ1-3; no firm D call. Deletions cut 7 bases from V and 0 bases from J, with 16 bases between. The V gene's germline CDR1 is SGHTA and CDR2 FQGNSA. The CDR3 has 16 residues. The CDR3 loop reads CASTLNHVRSGNTIYF. The DNA of the CDR3 is TGTGCCAGCACCCTAAATCATGTGCGCTCTGGAAACACCATATATTTT.

The chain links TRBV11-1 to TRBJ2-7, with 9 bases lining up with TRBD2. V was pared by 5 bases and J by 4 bases, with 9 bases of the junction left unmatched. The germline V gene encodes CDR1 SGHAT and CDR2 FQDESV (reference sequence). The CDR3 is made up of 15 amino acids. The CDR3, as DNA: TGTGCCAGCAGCCCCCGGGGGACTAGCAGGTACGAGCAGTACTTC. Translation gives CASSPRGTSRYEQYF.

This clone was observed a few times. The V and J genes are TRBV19 and TRBJ1-5, with a tentative D call TRBD1 (6 bases). The CDR3 runs 15 residues. V shed 6 bases and J shed 2 bases, with 14 bases lying between them. In germline, CDR1 is LNHDA, CDR2 SQIVND (reference sequence). The CDR3 DNA sequence: TGTGCCAGTAGCACGCAGCCAGGGGGCAATCAGCCCCAGCATTTT. Amino acids: CASSTQPGGNQPQHF.

The chain couples TRBV19 to TRBJ1-5, with 7 nucleotides matching TRBD1. V lost 5 bases and J lost 2; bases outside the gene matches: 6. The CDR3 is 15 amino acids. Germline assignment: CDR1 LNHDA and CDR2 SQIVND (reference sequence). The CDR3, as DNA: TGTGCCAGTAGTGCATTTGACAGGGGCAATCAGCCCCAGCATTTT. It codes for CASSAFDRGNQPQHF.

The chain carries TRBV6-6 and TRBJ2-7; D possibly corresponds to TRBD2 (6 bases). The CDR3 runs to 15 residues. Trimming cost V 0 bases and J 5 bases, with 14 bases left between them. Germline V gene lookup returns CDR1 MNHNY and CDR2 SVGAGI (reference sequence). For the CDR3, the DNA is TGTGCCAGCAGTTACTCGGGGGGTCGGGGGAACGAGCAGTACTTC. This encodes CASSYSGGRGNEQYF.

This clone occurred once. The genes are TRBV29-1 and TRBJ1-1; D uncertain. Germline V gene lookup returns CDR1 SQVTM and CDR2 ANQGSEA. V lost 4 bases and J lost 4, with 19 bases in between. The CDR3 contains 15 residues. CDR3 amino acids: CSVAPRLEAGTEAFF. In nucleotides, the CDR3 is TGCAGCGTTGCCCCAAGACTCGAGGCGGGCACTGAAGCTTTCTTT.

J is TRBJ2-7 and V is TRBV3-1 (or the pseudogene TRBV3-2); 7 bases map to TRBD1. Germline V lookup: CDR1 LGHDT, CDR2 YNNKEL (reference sequence). Germline trimming cut 4 bases from V and 1 base from J; bases unmatched to any gene: 4. The CDR3 has 14 residues. The CDR3 DNA follows: TGTGCCAGCAGCCTAAACAGGGGTTCCTACGAGCAGTACTTC. It is translated as CASSLNRGSYEQYF.

The genes are TRBV12-5 and TRBJ2-1, with D possibly being TRBD2 (5 bases). Germline lookup yields CDR1 LGHNT and CDR2 FRNRAP. Deletions cut 2 bases from V and 9 bases from J, with 8 bases between. This CDR3 contains 12 residues. The CDR3 here is CASGLFLAEQFF. The CDR3 nucleotides read TGTGCTAGTGGTTTGTTCCTAGCTGAGCAGTTCTTC.

The chain has TRBV7-9 and TRBJ2-3, with 9 bases lining up with TRBD2. The germline gives CDR1 SEHNR, CDR2 FQNEAQ (reference sequence). The CDR3 sequence is 15 residues long. V was clipped by 2 bases and J by 3 bases; unmatched bases: 3. The CDR3, as DNA: TGTGCCAGCAGCTTATCCGGACTAGCGACAGATACGCAGTATTTT. Its protein is CASSLSGLATDTQYF.

The genes are TRBV4-2 and TRBJ1-4; maybe TRBD1 (6 bases). The V and J ends lost 0 bases and 12 bases respectively, with 11 bases between them. This CDR3 comprises 13 residues. Germline loops: CDR1 LGHNA, CDR2 YNFKEQ. The CDR3 DNA follows: TGTGCCAGCAGCCAAGATGGGACAAGCCAACTGTTTTTT. It yields the protein CASSQDGTSQLFF.

The chain employs TRBV3-1 (or the pseudogene TRBV3-2) and TRBJ1-1; a possible D gene is TRBD1 (5 bases). CDR1 and CDR2 (germline): LGHDT, YNNKEL (reference sequence). V was pared by 2 bases and J by 4 bases, with 11 bases between. The CDR3 length is 14 residues. The CDR3 is CASSQSGYGTEAFF. DNA for the CDR3: TGTGCCAGCAGCCAATCAGGGTACGGCACTGAAGCTTTCTTT.

A single count supports this clone. The V and J genes are TRBV27 and TRBJ1-6; D perhaps matches TRBD1 (6 bases). The CDR3 has 15 amino acids. CDR1 is MNHEY and CDR2 is SMNVEV in the germline V gene (reference sequence). V shed 2 bases and J shed 6 bases, with 11 bases lying between them. CDR3 in amino acids: CASSLGDRINSPLHF. The DNA for the CDR3 is TGTGCCAGCAGTTTAGGTGACAGGATTAATTCACCCCTCCACTTT.

The chain carries TRBV5-1 and TRBJ2-7, with D possibly TRBD1 on 6 matching bases. The CDR3 consists of 14 residues. Trimming took off 4 bases at V and 3 bases at J, with 14 bases between the two ends. Germline-derived CDR1 and CDR2 are SGHRS and YFSETQ. The CDR3 coding sequence is TGCGCCAGCAGCGGGGGCCACGAGGGCTACGAGCAGTACTTC. It codes for CASSGGHEGYEQYF.

The sample holds a few counts of this clone. This sequence joins TRBV28 and TRBJ1-5, with D uncertain. The CDR3 covers 14 residues. Deletions cut 3 bases from V and 4 bases from J, with 10 bases between. The germline V gene has CDR1 MDHEN and CDR2 SYDVKM. CDR3 residues: CASSFPLGNQPQHF. The CDR3 nucleotides are TGTGCCAGCAGTTTCCCCCTCGGGAATCAGCCCCAGCATTTT.

This chain links TRBV28 with TRBJ2-5; D unresolved. The germline V gene has CDR1 MDHEN and CDR2 SYDVKM. This CDR3 is 13 amino acids long. The V end was cut by 6 bases, the J end by 4 bases, with 12 bases between. CDR3 protein: CASRTNSRETQYF. The CDR3 DNA is TGTGCCAGCAGGACAAATTCCCGAGAGACCCAGTACTTC.

The chain recombines TRBV21-1 with TRBJ2-7; TRBD2 is the table's D call, not checked against the DNA. TRBV21-1 is labeled a pseudogene. The CDR3 contains 16 residues. Here the CDR3 DNA reads TGTGCCAGCAGCACCCGCGGGGACGAGGGGTACTACGAGCAGTACTTC. Translating it yields CASSTRGDEGYYEQYF.

The CDR3 DNA reads TGTGCCAGCTCACCACCGAACAGGGCGAACACCGGGGAGCTGTTTTTT. Protein product: CASSPPNRANTGELFF. J is TRBJ2-2 and V is TRBV18; possible D gene TRBD1, 6 bases. The CDR3 sequence is 16 residues long. The V gene's germline CDR1 is KGHSH and CDR2 LQKENI. Trimming pared 0 bases from V and 0 bases from J, leaving 8 bases between.

On this clone: Other DNA sequences of this sample code for an identical CDR3. The V gene is TRBV5-1, the J gene TRBJ1-1; D gene ambiguous. The V gene lost 2 bases and the J gene lost 1 base, with 6 bases spanning the gap. From germline, CDR1 is SGHRS and CDR2 YFSETQ. This CDR3 is 13 amino acids long. The CDR3 sequence: CASSFGGNTEAFF. The CDR3 nucleotides are TGCGCCAGCAGCTTCGGAGGGAACACTGAAGCTTTCTTT.

The V gene is TRBV19, the J gene TRBJ2-5; 10 bases align to TRBD2. The CDR3 loop spans 13 amino acids. The V gene end was trimmed by 5 bases and the J gene end by 6 bases; junction bases not matched to a gene: 3. Germline CDR1 is LNHDA and CDR2 is SQIVND (reference sequence). CDR3 DNA sequence: TGTGCCAGTAGTGGACTAGCGGAAAAGACCCAGTACTTC. Translation gives CASSGLAEKTQYF.

The chain carries TRBV15 and TRBJ2-3; D is possibly TRBD2 (5 bases). The CDR3 is 15 amino acids. Trimming cost V 6 bases and J 1 base, with 14 bases left between them. Per germline, CDR1 LNHNV and CDR2 YYDKDF (reference sequence). The CDR3, as DNA: TGTGCCACCAGTCAAAACGCGGGTGGCACAGATACGCAGTATTTT. Its translation is CATSQNAGGTDTQYF.

The chain couples TRBV5-1 to TRBJ1-5; no clear D. V dropped 0 bases and J dropped 1 base, with 8 bases sitting between them. The CDR3 sequence is 15 residues long. Germline CDR1 and CDR2: SGHRS and YFSETQ. The CDR3 region has the DNA TGCGCCAGCAGCTTGGAGGCAGGCAGCAATCAGCCCCAGCATTTT. Translated: CASSLEAGSNQPQHF.

This chain joins TRBV28 and TRBJ1-1; no clear D. The CDR3 runs to 12 residues. Germline CDR1 and CDR2: MDHEN and SYDVKM. V dropped 8 bases and J dropped 3 bases, with 10 bases sitting between them. The CDR3 reads CASGLRDTEAFF. Here the CDR3 DNA reads TGTGCCAGCGGACTGAGGGACACTGAAGCTTTCTTT.

The CDR3 DNA is TGTGCCAGCAGCCATACCTCTCGATTCTCGGGACAGGAGAGTCGCTCCTATAATTCACCCCTCCACTTT. Its translation is CASSHTSRFSGQESRSYNSPLHF. The chain has TRBV14 and TRBJ1-6; 8 bases line up with TRBD1. Germline values: CDR1 SGHDN, CDR2 FVKESK. J gave up 0 bases and V 3 bases, and 22 bases lay outside the gene matches. The CDR3 totals 23 residues.